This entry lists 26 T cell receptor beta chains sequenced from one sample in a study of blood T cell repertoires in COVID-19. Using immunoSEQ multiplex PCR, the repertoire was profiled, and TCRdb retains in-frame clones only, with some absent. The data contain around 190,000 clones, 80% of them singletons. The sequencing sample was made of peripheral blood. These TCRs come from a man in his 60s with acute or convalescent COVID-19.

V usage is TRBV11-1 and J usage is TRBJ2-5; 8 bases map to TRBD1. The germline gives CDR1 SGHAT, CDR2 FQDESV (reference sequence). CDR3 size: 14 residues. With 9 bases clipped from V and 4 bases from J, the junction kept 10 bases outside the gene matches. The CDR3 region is CASAGGAVGETQYF. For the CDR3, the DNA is TGTGCCAGTGCAGGGGGCGCGGTAGGAGAGACCCAGTACTTC.

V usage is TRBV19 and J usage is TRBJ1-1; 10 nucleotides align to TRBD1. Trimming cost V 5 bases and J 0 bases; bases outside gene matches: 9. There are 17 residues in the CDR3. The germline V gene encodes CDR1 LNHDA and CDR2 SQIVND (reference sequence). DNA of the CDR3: TGTGCCAGTAGTCCCGTCCGGGACAGGGGAATGAACACTGAAGCTTTCTTT. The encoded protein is CASSPVRDRGMNTEAFF.

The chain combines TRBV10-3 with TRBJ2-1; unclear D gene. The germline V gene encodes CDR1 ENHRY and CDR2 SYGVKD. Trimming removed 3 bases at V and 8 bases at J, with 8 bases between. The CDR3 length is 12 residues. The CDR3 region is CAISDVAYEQFF. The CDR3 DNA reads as TGTGCCATCAGTGATGTAGCCTATGAGCAGTTCTTC.

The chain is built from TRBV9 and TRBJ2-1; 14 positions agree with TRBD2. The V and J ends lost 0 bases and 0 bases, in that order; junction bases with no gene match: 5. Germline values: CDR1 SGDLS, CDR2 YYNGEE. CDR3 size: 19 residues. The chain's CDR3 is CASSVDRTSGGSSYNEQFF. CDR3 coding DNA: TGTGCCAGCAGCGTAGACCGGACTAGCGGGGGGAGCTCCTACAATGAGCAGTTCTTC.

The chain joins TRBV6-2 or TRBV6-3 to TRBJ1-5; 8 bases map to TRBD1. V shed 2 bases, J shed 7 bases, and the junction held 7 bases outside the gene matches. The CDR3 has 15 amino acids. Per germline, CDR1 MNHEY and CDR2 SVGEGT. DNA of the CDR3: TGTGCCAGCAGTTACGCGGACAGGGTGAGGCAGCCCCAGCATTTT. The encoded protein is CASSYADRVRQPQHF.

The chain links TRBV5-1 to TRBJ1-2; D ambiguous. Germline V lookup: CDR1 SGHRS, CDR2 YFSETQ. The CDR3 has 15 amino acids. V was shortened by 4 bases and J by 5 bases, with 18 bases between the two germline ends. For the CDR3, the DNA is TGCGCCAGCAGCCTAGATGACCCGGGTGGATATGGCTACACCTTC. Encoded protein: CASSLDDPGGYGYTF.

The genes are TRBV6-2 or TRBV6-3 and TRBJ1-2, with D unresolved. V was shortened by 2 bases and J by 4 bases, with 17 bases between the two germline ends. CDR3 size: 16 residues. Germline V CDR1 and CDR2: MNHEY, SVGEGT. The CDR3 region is CASSYRSPIRLYGYTF. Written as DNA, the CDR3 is TGTGCCAGCAGTTACAGGAGCCCGATTCGACTCTATGGCTACACCTTC.

The CDR3, as DNA: TGTGCCGGGGATAGAGCGGGAGGAACCCCAGATACGCAGTATTTT. Its protein is CAGDRAGGTPDTQYF. The V gene is TRBV30, the J gene TRBJ2-3; TRBD2 agrees at 9 bases. Germline V lookup: CDR1 GTSNPN, CDR2 SVGIG (reference sequence). Losses at the gene ends were 8 bases for V and 4 bases for J; bases not matched to a gene: 13. The CDR3 length is 15 residues. The variable domain in full, with the rest retrieved from reference TRBV30 and TRBJ2-3, is SQTIHQWPATLVQPVGSPLSLECTVEGTSNPNLYWYRQAAGRGLQLLFYSVGIGQISSEVPQNLSASRPQDRQFILSSKKLLLSDSGFYLCAGDRAGGTPDTQYFGPGTRLTVL.

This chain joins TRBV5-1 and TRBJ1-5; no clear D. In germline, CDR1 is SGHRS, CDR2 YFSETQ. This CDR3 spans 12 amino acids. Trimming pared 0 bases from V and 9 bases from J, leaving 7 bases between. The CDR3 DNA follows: TGCGCCAGCAGCTTGGACGGTGGGCCCCAGCATTTT. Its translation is CASSLDGGPQHF.

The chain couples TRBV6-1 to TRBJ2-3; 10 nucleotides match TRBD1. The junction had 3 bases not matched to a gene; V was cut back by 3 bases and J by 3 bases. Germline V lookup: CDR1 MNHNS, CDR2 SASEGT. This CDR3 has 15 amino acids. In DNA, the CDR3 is TGTGCCAGCAGTGAGGGGACAGGGGATACAGATACGCAGTATTTT. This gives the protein CASSEGTGDTDTQYF.

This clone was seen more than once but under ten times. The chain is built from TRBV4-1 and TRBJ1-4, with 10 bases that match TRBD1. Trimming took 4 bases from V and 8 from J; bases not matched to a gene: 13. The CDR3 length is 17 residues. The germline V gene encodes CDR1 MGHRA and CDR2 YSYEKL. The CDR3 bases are TGCGCCAGCAGCCCTCGACAGGGGGCGCGGATAAGGGAAAAACTGTTTTTT. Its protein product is CASSPRQGARIREKLFF.

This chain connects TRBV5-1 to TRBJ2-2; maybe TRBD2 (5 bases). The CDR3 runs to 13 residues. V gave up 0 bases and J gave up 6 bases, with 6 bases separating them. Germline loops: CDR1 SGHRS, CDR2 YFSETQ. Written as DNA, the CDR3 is TGCGCCAGCAGCTTGGTCGGGGCCGGGGAGCTGTTTTTT. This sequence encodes CASSLVGAGELFF.

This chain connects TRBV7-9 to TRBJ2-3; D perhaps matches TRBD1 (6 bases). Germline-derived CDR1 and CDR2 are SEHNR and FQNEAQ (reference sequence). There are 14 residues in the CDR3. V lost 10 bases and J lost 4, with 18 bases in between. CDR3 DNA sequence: TGTGCCATCGGGACACGGGGTCCCCCAGATACGCAGTATTTT. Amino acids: CAIGTRGPPDTQYF. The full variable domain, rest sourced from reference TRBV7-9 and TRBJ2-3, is DTGVSQNPRHKITKRGQNVTFRCDPISEHNRLYWYRQTLGQGPEFLTYFQNEAQLEKSRLLSDRFSAERPKGSFSTLEIQRTEQGDSAMYLCAIGTRGPPDTQYFGPGTRLTVL.

The CDR3 sequence is CASSLGAKEYGYTF. The CDR3, as DNA: TGTGCCAGCAGCTTAGGAGCAAAAGAGTATGGCTACACCTTC. This rearrangement joins TRBV7-8 to TRBJ1-2; D is uncertain. The CDR3 has 14 amino acids. V shed 1 base and J shed 5 bases, with 11 bases lying between them. Germline lookup yields CDR1 SGHVS and CDR2 FQNEAQ.

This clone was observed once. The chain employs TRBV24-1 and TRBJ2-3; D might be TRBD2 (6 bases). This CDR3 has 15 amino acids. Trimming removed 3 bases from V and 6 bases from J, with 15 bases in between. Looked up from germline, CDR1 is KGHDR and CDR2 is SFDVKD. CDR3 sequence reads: CATSDRRLGIDTQYF. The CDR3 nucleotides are TGTGCCACCAGTGATCGGAGACTAGGAATCGATACGCAGTATTTT.

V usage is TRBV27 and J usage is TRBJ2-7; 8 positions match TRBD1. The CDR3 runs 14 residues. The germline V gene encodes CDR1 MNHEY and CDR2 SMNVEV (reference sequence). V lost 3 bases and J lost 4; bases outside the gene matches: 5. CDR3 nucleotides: TGTGCCAGCAGTTTGGTGCAGGGGGCGTACGAGCAGTACTTC. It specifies CASSLVQGAYEQYF.

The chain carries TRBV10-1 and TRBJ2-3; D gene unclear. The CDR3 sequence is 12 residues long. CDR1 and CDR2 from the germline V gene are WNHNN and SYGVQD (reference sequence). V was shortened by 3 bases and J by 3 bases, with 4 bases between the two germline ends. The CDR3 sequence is CASSDRTDTQYF. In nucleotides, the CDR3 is TGCGCCAGCAGTGACCGGACAGATACGCAGTATTTT.

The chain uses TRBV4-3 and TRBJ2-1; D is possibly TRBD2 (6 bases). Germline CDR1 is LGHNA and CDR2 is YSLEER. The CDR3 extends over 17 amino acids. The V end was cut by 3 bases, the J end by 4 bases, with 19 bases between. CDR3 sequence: CASSQTAGSGLYNEQFF. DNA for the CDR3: TGCGCCAGCAGCCAGACTGCGGGCAGCGGACTATACAATGAGCAGTTCTTC.

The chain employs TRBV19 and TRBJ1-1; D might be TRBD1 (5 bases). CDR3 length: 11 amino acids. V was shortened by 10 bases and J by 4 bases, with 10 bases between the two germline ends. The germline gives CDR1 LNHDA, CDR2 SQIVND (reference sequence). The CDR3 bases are TGTGCCACCCAGGGAGGCACTGAAGCTTTCTTT. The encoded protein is CATQGGTEAFF.

The DNA of the CDR3 is TGTGCCAGCAGTTACTCTTCGGGGATCTCCTACGAGCAGTACTTC. It is translated as CASSYSSGISYEQYF. The gene calls are TRBV6-5 and TRBJ2-7; TRBD2 is a possible D gene (5 bases). Per the germline V gene, CDR1 is MNHEY and CDR2 is SVGAGI. CDR3 length: 15 amino acids. V gave up 0 bases and J gave up 0 bases, with 9 bases separating them.

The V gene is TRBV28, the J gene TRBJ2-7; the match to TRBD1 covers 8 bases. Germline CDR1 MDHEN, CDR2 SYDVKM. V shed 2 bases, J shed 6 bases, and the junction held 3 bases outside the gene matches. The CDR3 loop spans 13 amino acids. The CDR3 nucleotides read TGTGCCAGCAGTTTAGGACAGGGTGGCGAGCAGTACTTC. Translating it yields CASSLGQGGEQYF.

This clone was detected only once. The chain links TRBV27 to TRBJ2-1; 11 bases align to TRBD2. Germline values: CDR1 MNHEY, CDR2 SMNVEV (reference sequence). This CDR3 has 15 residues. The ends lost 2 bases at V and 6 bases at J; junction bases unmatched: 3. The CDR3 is CASSLDSGRANEQFF. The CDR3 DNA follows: TGTGCCAGCAGTTTAGATAGCGGGAGGGCCAATGAGCAGTTCTTC.

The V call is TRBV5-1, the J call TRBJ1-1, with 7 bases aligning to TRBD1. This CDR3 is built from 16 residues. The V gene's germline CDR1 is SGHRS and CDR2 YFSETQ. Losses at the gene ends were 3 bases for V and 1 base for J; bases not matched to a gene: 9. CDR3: CASSSLGQASNTEAFF. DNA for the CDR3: TGCGCCAGCAGCTCGCTAGGACAGGCCTCGAACACTGAAGCTTTCTTT.

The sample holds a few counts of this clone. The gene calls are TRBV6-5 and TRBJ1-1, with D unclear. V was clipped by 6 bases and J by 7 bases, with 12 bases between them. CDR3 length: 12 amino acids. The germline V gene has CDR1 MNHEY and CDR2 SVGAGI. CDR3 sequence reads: CASSLVRGEAFF. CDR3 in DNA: TGTGCCAGCAGCCTAGTGCGGGGTGAAGCTTTCTTT.

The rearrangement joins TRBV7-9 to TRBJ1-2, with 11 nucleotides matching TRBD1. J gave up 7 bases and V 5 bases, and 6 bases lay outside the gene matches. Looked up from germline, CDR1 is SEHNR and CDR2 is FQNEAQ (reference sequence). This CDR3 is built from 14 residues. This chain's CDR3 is CASSPRTGGTGYTF. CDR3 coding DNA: TGTGCCAGCAGCCCCCGGACAGGGGGCACTGGCTACACCTTC.

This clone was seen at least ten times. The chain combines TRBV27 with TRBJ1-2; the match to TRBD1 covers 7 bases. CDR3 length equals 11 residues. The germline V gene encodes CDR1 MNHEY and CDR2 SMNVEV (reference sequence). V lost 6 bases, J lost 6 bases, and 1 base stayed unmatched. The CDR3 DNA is TGTGCCAGCAGGACAGGGAATGGCTACACCTTC. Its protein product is CASRTGNGYTF.